Reported below is one T cell receptor (beta chain). The antigen remains unidentified. This CDR3 region has 12 residues. The ends were cut back, 2 bases at V and 7 bases at J, with 8 bases in the middle. From germline, CDR1 is KGHSH and CDR2 LQKENI. This entry is derived from a study of cytomegalovirus exposure and HLA in healthy donors. About the research overall: Early released data had tens of millions of unique TCRs, all coming from HLA-typed donors. Findings and caveats of the study: Rare TCR sequences predominated, though certain public TCRs were found in many donors. In a later analysis, TCR beta V- and J-gene trimming showed a link to a missense DCLRE1C variant.

60 Vbeta and 13 Jbeta primers were used in PCR. Assay used: immunoSEQ multiplex PCR; TCRdb lists only in-frame clones, some missing. This sample carries 160,000 or so clones, about four fifths of them seen once, and the ten largest clones take roughly an eighth. Material for sequencing was PBMCs. This chain links TRBV18 with TRBJ1-1; weak D call: TRBD1 (5 bases). This receptor was taken from a woman in her forties or fifties in good health and CMV-seronegative. This CDR3 is CASSPGAIEAFF. The CDR3 region has the DNA TGTGCCAGCTCACCAGGGGCTATTGAAGCTTTCTTT.